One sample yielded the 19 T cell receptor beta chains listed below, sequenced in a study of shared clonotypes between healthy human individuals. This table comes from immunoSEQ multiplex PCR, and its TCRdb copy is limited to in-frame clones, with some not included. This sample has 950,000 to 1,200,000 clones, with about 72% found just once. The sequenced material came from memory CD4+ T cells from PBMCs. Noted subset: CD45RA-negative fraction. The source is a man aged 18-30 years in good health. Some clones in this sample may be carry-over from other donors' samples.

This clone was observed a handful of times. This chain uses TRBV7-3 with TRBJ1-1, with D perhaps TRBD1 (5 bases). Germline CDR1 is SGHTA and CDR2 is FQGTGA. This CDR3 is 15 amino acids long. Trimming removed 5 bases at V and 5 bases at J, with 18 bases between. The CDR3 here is CASSPQAGQITEAFF. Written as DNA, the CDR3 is TGTGCCAGCAGCCCCCAGGCAGGACAAATAACTGAAGCTTTCTTT. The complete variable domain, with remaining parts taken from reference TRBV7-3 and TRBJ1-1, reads GAGVSQTPSNKVTEKGKYVELRCDPISGHTALYWYRQSLGQGPEFLIYFQGTGAADDSGLPNDRFFAVRPEGSVSTLKIQRTERGDSAVYLCASSPQAGQITEAFFGQGTRLTVV.

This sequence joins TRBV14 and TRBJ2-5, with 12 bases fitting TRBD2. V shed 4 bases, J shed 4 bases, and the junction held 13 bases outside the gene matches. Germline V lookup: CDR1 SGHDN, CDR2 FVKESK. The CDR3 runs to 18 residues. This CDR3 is CASSRLPHGTSGPETQYF. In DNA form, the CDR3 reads TGTGCCAGCAGCCGACTACCCCACGGGACTAGCGGGCCAGAGACCCAGTACTTC.

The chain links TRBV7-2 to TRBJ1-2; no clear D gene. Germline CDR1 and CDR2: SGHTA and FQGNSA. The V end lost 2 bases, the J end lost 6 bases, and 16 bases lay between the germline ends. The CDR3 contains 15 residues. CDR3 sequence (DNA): TGTGCCAGCAGCTTAAACTCGGAAGGAGGCGATGGCTACACCTTC. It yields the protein CASSLNSEGGDGYTF.

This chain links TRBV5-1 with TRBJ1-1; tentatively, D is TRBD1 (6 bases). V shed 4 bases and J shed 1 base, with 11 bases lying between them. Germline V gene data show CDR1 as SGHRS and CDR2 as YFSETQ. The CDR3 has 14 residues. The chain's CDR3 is CASSQDSSNTEAFF. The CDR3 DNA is TGCGCCAGCAGCCAGGACAGCTCGAACACTGAAGCTTTCTTT.

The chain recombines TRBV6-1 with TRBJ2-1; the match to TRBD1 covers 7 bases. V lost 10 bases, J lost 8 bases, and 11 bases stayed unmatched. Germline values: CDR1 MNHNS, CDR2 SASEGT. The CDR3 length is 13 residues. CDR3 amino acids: CATMGQLWDEQFF. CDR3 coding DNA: TGTGCCACTATGGGACAGTTATGGGATGAGCAGTTCTTC.

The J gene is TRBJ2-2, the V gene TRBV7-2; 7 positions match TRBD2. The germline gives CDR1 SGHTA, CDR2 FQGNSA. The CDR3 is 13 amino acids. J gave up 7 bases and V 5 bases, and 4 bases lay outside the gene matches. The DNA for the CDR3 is TGTGCCAGCAGCCGCGGGAGTGGCGGGGAGCTGTTTTTT. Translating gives CASSRGSGGELFF.

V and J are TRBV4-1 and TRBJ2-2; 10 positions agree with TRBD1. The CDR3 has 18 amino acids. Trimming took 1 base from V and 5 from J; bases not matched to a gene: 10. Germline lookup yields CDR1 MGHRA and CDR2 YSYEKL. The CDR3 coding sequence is TGCGCCAGCAGCCAAGCCGCCCTGGACAGGGGGAGTACCGGGGAGCTGTTTTTT. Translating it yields CASSQAALDRGSTGELFF.

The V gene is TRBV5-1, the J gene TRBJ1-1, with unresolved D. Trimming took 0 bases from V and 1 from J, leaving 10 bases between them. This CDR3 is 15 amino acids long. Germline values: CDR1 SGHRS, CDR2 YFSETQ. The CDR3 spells CASSLEGGWNTEAFF. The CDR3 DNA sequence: TGCGCCAGCAGCTTGGAGGGAGGGTGGAACACTGAAGCTTTCTTT.

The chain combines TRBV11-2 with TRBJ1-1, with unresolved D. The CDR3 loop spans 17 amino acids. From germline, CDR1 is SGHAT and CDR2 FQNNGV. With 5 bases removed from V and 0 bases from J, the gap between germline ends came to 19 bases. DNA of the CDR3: TGTGCCAGCAGCCCACTGCAGTCCTCGAGGGTGAACACTGAAGCTTTCTTT. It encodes CASSPLQSSRVNTEAFF.

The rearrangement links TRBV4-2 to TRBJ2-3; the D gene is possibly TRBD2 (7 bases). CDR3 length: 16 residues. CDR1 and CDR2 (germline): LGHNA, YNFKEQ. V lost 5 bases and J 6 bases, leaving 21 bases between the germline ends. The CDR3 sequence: CASSSHPRGGTDTQYF. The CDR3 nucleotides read TGTGCCAGCAGCTCGCACCCTAGGGGGGGAACGGATACGCAGTATTTT.

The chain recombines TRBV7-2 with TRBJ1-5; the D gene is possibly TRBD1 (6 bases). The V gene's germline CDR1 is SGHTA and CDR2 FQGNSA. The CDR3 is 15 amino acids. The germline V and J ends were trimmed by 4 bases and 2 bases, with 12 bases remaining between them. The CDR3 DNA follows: TGTGCCAGCAGCTCGGGACAATCTGGCAATCAGCCCCAGCATTTT. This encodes CASSSGQSGNQPQHF.

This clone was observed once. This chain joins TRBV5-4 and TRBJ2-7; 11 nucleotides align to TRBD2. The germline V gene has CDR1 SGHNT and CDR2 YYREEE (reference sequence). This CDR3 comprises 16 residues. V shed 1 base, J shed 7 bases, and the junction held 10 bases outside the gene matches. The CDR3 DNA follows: TGTGCCAGCAGCTTGTGGCTAGCGGGAGGCCTTTCGGAGCAGTACTTC. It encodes CASSLWLAGGLSEQYF.

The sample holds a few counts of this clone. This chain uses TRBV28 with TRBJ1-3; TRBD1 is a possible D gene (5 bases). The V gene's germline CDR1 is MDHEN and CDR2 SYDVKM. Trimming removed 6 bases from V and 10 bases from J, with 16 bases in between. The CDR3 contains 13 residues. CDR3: CASSSFRGRTIYF. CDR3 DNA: TGTGCCAGCAGCTCGTTTAGGGGAAGGACCATATATTTT. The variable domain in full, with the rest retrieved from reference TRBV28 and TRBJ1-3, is DVKVTQSSRYLVKRTGEKVFLECVQDMDHENMFWYRQDPGLGLRLIYFSYDVKMKEKGDIPEGYSVSREKKERFSLILESASTNQTSMYLCASSSFRGRTIYFGEGSWLTVV.

The CDR3 region has the DNA TGTGCCAGCAGTGGTAGTCCTAGGGCTAGCGGAGTGGAGACCCAGTACTTC. Translation: CASSGSPRASGVETQYF. The rearrangement uses TRBV6-1 and TRBJ2-5; 7 bases agree with TRBD2. CDR1 is MNHNS, CDR2 SASEGT, per germline. This CDR3 region has 17 residues. V shed 4 bases and J 5 bases; nucleotides not matched to a gene: 16.

The CDR3 sequence is CASSPVGGSDTQYF. Here the CDR3 DNA reads TGTGCCAGCAGCCCCGTTGGAGGATCAGATACGCAGTATTTT. The chain couples TRBV7-2 to TRBJ2-3; a weak D match, TRBD2 (5 bases). Germline V gene lookup returns CDR1 SGHTA and CDR2 FQGNSA. Deletions cut 5 bases from V and 4 bases from J, with 13 bases between. The CDR3 contains 14 residues.

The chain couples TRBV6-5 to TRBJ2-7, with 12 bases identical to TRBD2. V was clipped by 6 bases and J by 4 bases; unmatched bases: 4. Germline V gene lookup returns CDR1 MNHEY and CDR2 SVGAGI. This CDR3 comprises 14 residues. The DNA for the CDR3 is TGTGCCAGCAGAGTGACTAGCGGGAGATACGAGCAGTACTTC. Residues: CASRVTSGRYEQYF.

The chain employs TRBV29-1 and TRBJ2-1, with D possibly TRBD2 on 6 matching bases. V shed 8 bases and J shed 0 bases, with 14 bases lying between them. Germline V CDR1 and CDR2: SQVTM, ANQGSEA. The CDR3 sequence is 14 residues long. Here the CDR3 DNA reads TGCAGCTTCCGGGCCGGGGGCTCCTACAATGAGCAGTTCTTC. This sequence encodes CSFRAGGSYNEQFF.

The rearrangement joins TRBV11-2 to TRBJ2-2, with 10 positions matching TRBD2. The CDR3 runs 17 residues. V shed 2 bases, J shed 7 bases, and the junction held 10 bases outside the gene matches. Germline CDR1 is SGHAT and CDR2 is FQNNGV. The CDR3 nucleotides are TGTGCCAGCAGCTTAAATAGACTAGCGGGCAGAATCGGGGAGCTGTTTTTT. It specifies CASSLNRLAGRIGELFF.

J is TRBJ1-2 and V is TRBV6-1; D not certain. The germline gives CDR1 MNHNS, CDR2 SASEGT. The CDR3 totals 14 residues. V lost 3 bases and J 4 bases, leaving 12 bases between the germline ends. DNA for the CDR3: TGTGCCAGCAGTGACATAAGAGGGTTCTATGGCTACACCTTC. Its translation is CASSDIRGFYGYTF.